What follows is one T cell receptor delta chain and its context. The protein TCRdb gives is from a much larger clone and does not agree with this DNA's translation at residues 5 and 6, likely a read error; the protein shown here comes from the DNA. CDR3 size: 20 residues. The trim removed 3 bases at V and 2 bases at J, leaving 9 bases unmatched. Germline CDR1 reads GEAIGNYY; CDR2 reads EKD. TCRdb repeated clone calling on the reads with CATT. The repertoire has fewer than 4,500 delta-chain clones, roughly 0.6% of them found once; the top ten carry just under 15%. This sample is drawn from a study of gamma-delta chains in newborns, infants, children. Study-level information: Polyclonal expansion of innate γδ T cells after birth follows microbial exposure.

The chain has TRDV2 and TRDJ3; TRDD3 agrees at 13 bases. Specimen: blood. The origin of this receptor is a child who was a newborn, infant or young child, either healthy, febrile or measles-vaccinated (not recorded which). The CDR3 protein is CACDSLLGDTRTWDTRQMFF. Written as DNA, the CDR3 is TGTGCCTGTGACTCCCTACTGGGGGATACGCGGACCTGGGACACCCGACAGATGTTTTTC.